The present entry profiles one T cell receptor beta chain with its context. Germline V CDR1 and CDR2: SGHAT, FQNNGV. Deletions cut 4 bases from V and 0 bases from J, with 16 bases between. The CDR3 runs 18 residues. This sample was included in a study of blood T cell repertoires in COVID-19. The wider study: Samples taken during acute and convalescent COVID-19 were collected in the United States, Italy and Spain.

Here immunoSEQ multiplex PCR was the method, and the copy in TCRdb shows in-frame clones only, minus some. This table has some 200,000 clones, around 85% appearing once. This receptor was obtained from a woman aged 80 or older with acute or convalescent COVID-19. Sequencing was done on a sample of peripheral blood. The chain has TRBV11-2 and TRBJ1-6, with a weak D call TRBD1 (6 bases). CDR3 sequence reads: CASSSSLGGASYNSPLHF. The CDR3 coding sequence is TGTGCCAGCAGCTCGAGCCTGGGGGGGGCCTCCTATAATTCACCCCTCCACTTT.